This T cell receptor beta chain came from a study of blood T cell repertoires in COVID-19. At the level of the study: Acute and convalescent COVID-19 specimens originated in the United States, Italy and Spain. PBMCs, B-cell-depleted T cells, or T cells were the source of the cDNA or gDNA that made up the material.

Methods used by the authors: Amplifying reference gene primers gave estimates of nucleated cell counts. Sequencing used immunoSEQ multiplex PCR; TCRdb keeps in-frame clones, though not all of them. The V and J calls and clone size come from that table; D and trimming were worked out from the DNA. The sample records around 130,000 clones, about 81% being singletons. CDR3 length: 14 amino acids. The ends lost 4 bases at V and 5 bases at J; junction bases unmatched: 5. Germline loops: CDR1 SGHDT, CDR2 YYEEEE. The source material was peripheral blood. The sequence derives from a woman older than 75 with acute or convalescent COVID-19. V usage is TRBV5-6 and J usage is TRBJ2-5; 10 bases are shared with TRBD1. Here the CDR3 DNA reads TGTGCCAGCAGCCCGGACAGGGGGACGGAGACCCAGTACTTC. The encoded protein is CASSPDRGTETQYF. Complete variable domain (other parts from reference TRBV5-6 and TRBJ2-5): DAGVTQSPTHLIKTRGQQVTLRCSPKSGHDTVSWYQQALGQGPQFIFQYYEEEERQRGNFPDRFSGHQFPNYSSELNVNALLLGDSALYLCASSPDRGTETQYFGPGTRLLVL.